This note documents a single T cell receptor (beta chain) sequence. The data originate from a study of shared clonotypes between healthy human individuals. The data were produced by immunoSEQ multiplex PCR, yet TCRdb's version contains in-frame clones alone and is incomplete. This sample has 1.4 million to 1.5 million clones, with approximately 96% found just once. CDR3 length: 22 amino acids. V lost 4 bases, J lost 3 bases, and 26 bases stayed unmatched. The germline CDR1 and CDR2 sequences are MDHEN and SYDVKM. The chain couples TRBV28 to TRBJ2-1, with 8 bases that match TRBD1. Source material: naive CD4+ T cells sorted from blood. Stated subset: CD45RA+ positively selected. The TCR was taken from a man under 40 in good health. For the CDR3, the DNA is TGTGCCAGCAGTTCCTCAGGGGGCTGGGGACTTTCGGAGGCGGGTATCTACAATGAGCAGTTCTTC. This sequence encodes CASSSSGGWGLSEAGIYNEQFF.